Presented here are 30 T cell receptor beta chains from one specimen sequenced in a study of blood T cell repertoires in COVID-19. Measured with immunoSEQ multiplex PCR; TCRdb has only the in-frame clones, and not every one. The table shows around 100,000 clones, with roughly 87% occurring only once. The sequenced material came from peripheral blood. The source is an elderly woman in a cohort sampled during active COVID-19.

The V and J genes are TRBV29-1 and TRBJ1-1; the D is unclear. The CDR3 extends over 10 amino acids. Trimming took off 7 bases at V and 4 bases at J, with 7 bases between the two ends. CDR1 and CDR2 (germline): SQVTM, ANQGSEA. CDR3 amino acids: CSGLSTEAFF. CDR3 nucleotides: TGCAGCGGACTGAGCACTGAAGCTTTCTTT.

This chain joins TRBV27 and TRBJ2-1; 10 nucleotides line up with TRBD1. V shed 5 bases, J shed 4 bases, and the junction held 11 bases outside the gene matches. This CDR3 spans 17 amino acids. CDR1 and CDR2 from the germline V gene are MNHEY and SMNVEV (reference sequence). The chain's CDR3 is CASSLLVGTGVYNEQFF. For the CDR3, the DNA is TGTGCCAGCAGTCTTTTAGTGGGGACAGGGGTGTACAATGAGCAGTTCTTC.

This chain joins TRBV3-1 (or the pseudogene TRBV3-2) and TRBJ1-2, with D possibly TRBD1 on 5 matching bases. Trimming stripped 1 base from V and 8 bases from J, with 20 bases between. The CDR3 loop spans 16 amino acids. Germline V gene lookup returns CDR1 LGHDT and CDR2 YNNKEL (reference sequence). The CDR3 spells CASSQVSGSRGNGYTF. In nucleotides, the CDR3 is TGTGCCAGCAGCCAAGTTTCCGGGAGTCGGGGGAACGGCTACACCTTC.

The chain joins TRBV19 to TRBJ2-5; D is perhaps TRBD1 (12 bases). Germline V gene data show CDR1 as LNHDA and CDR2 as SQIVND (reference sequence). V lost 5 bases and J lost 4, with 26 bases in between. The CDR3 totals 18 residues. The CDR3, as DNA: TGTGCCAGTAGTTCGGGACAGGGGGCCACTAGCGGGAGAGAGACCCAGTACTTC. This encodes CASSSGQGATSGRETQYF.

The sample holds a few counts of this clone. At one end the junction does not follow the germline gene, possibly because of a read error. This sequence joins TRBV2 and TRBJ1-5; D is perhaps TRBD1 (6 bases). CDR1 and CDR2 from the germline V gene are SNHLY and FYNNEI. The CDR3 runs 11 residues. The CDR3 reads CASRGAASHHF. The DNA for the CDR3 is TGTGCCAGCAGGGGGGCAGCTTCCCATCATTTT. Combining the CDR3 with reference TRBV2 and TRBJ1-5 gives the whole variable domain EPEVTQTPSHQVTQMGQEVILRCVPISNHLYFYWYRQILGQKVEFLVSFYNNEISEKSEIFDDQFSVERPDGSNFTLKIRSTKLEDSAMYFCASRGAASHHFGDGTRLSIL.

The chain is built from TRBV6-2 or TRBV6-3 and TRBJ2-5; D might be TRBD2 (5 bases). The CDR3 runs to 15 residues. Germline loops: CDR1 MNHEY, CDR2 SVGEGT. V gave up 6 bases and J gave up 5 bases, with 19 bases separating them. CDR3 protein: CASSRGIPQSETQYF. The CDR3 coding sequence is TGTGCCAGCAGCCGAGGGATCCCCCAGTCGGAGACCCAGTACTTC.

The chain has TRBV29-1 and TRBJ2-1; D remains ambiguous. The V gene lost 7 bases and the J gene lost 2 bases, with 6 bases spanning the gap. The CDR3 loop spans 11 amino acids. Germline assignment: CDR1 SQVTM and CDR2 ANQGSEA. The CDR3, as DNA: TGCAGCGCCGCGACCTACAATGAGCAGTTCTTC. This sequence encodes CSAATYNEQFF.

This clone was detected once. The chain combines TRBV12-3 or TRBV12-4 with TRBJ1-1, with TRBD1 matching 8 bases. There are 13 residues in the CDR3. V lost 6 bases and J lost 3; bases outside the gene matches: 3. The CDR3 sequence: CASRDRVDTEAFF. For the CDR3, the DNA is TGTGCCAGCAGGGACAGGGTGGACACTGAAGCTTTCTTT.

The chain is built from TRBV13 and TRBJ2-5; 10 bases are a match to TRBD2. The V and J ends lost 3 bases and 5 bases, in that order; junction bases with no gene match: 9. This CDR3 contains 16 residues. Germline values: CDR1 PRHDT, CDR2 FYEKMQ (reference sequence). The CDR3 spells CASSLRSGRAWETQYF. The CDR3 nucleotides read TGTGCCAGCAGCTTGAGGAGCGGGAGGGCGTGGGAGACCCAGTACTTC.

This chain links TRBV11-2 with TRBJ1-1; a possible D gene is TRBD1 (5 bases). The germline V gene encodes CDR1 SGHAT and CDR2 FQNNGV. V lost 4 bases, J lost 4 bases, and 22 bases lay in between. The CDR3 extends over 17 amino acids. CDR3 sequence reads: CASSSTMGLRAATEAFF. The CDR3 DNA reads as TGTGCCAGCAGCTCGACGATGGGACTCCGGGCAGCCACTGAAGCTTTCTTT.

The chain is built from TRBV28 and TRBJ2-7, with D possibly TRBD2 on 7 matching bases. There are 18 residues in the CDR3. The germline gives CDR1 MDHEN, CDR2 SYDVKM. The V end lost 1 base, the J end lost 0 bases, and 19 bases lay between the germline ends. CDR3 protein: CASSLSGRTGGHSYEQYF. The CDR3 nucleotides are TGTGCCAGCAGTTTATCAGGCCGCACCGGGGGGCACTCCTACGAGCAGTACTTC.

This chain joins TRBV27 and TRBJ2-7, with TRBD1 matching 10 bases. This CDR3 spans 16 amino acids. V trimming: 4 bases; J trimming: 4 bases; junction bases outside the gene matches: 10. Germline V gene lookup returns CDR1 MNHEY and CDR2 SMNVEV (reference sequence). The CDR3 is CASSSRWGQGPYEQYF. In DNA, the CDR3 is TGTGCCAGCAGTTCACGCTGGGGACAGGGGCCTTACGAGCAGTACTTC.

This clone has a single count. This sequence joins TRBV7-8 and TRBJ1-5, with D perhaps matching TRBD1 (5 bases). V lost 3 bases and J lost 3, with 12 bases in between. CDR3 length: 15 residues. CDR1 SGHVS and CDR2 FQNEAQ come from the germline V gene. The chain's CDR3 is CASSFGARDNQPQHF. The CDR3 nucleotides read TGTGCCAGCAGCTTTGGGGCAAGGGACAATCAGCCCCAGCATTTT.

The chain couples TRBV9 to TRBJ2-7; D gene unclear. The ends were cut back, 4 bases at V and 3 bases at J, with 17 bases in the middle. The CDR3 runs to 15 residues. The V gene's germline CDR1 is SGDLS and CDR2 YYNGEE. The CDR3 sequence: CASSPHPGSSYEQYF. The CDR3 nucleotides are TGTGCCAGCAGCCCTCACCCAGGTAGTAGCTACGAGCAGTACTTC.

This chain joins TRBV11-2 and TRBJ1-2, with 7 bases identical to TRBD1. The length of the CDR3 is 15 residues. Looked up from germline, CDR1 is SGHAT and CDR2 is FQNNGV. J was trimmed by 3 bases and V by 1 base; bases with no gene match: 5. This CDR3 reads CASSLVGQLYYGYTF. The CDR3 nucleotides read TGTGCCAGCAGCTTAGTGGGACAGTTATACTATGGCTACACCTTC.

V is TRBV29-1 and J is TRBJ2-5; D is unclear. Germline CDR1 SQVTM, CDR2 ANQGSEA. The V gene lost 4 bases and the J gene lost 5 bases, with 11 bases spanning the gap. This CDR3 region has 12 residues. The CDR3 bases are TGCAGCGTTGTAACCCCTAGGGAGACCCAGTACTTC. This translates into CSVVTPRETQYF.

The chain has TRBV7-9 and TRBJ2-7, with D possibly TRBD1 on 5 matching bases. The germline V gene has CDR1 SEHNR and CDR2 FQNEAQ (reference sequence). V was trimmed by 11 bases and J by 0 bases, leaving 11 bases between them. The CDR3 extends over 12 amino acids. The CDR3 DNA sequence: TGTGCCCTGGGGCGGATCTCCTACGAGCAGTACTTC. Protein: CALGRISYEQYF.

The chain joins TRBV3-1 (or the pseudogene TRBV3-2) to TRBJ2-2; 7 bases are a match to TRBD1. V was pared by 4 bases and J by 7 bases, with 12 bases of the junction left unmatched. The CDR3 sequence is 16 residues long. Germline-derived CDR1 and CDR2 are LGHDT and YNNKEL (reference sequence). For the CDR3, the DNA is TGTGCCAGCAGCCCCCGGGGACAGTCAAGTGGCGGGGAGCTGTTTTTT. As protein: CASSPRGQSSGGELFF.

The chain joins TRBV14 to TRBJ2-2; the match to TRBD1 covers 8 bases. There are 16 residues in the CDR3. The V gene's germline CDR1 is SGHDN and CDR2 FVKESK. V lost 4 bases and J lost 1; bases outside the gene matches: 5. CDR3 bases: TGTGCCAGCAGCCCTCGGACAGGGCTGAACACCGGGGAGCTGTTTTTT. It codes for CASSPRTGLNTGELFF.

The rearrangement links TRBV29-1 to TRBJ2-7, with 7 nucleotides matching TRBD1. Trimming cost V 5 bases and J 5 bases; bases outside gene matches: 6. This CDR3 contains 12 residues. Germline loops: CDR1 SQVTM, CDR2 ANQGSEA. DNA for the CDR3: TGCAGCGTTTTACAGGGGAGCAACGAGCAGTACTTC. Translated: CSVLQGSNEQYF.

The CDR3 coding sequence is TGTGCCAGCAGCCCGGGACAGGGCTCCTACGAGCAGTACTTC. It translates to CASSPGQGSYEQYF. The chain is built from TRBV2 and TRBJ2-7, with 9 bases lining up with TRBD1. The V gene end was trimmed by 6 bases and the J gene end by 0 bases; junction bases not matched to a gene: 3. This CDR3 is 14 amino acids long. CDR1 and CDR2 (germline): SNHLY, FYNNEI.

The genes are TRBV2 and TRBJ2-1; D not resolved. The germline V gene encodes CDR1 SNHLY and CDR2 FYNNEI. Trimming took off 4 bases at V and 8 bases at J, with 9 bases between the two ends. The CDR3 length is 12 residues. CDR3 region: CASSAGYYEQFF. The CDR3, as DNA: TGTGCCAGCAGTGCGGGTTACTATGAGCAGTTCTTC.

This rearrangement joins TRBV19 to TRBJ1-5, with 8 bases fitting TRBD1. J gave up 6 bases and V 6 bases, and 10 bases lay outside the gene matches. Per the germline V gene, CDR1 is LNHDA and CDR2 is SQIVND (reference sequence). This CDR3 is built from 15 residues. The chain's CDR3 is CASRTMDREGQPQHF. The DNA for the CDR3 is TGTGCCAGTAGAACTATGGACAGGGAAGGTCAGCCCCAGCATTTT.

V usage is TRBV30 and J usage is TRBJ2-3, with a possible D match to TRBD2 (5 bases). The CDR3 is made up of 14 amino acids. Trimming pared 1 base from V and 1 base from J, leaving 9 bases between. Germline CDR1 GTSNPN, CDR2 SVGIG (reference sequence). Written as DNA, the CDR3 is TGTGCCTGGAGTGGGGGAGCCCGCACAGATACGCAGTATTTT. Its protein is CAWSGGARTDTQYF.

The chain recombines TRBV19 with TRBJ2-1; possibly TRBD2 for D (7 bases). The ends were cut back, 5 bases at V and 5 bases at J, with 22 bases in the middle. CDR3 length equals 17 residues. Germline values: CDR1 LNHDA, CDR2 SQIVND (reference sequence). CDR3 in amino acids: CASSWAVAGARDNEQFF. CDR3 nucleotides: TGTGCCAGTAGTTGGGCGGTCGCGGGGGCGAGGGACAATGAGCAGTTCTTC.

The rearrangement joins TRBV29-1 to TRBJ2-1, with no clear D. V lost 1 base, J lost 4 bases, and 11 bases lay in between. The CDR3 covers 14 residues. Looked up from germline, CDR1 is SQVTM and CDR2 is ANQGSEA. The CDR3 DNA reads TGCAGCGTTGAAGGGCCGGGTAATTACAATGAGCAGTTCTTC. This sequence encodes CSVEGPGNYNEQFF.

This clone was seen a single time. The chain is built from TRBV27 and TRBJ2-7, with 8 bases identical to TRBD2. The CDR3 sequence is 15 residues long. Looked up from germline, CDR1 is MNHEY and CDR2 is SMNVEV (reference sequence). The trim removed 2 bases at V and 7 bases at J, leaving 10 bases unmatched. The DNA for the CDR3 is TGTGCCAGCAGTTTAGGCGGGGGGCGCCTCAAAGAGCAGTACTTC. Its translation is CASSLGGGRLKEQYF.

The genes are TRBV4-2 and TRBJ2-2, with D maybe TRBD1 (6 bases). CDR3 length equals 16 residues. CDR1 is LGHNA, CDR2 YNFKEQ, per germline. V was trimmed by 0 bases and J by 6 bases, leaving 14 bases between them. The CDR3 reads CASSQEGQPRAGELFF. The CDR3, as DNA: TGTGCCAGCAGCCAAGAAGGACAGCCTCGGGCCGGGGAGCTGTTTTTT.

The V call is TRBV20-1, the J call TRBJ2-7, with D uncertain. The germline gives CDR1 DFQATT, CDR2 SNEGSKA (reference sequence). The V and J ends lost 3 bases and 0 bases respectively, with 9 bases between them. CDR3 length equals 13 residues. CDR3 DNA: TGCAGTGCTAGTTACGGGTTCTCCTACGAGCAGTACTTC. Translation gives CSASYGFSYEQYF.

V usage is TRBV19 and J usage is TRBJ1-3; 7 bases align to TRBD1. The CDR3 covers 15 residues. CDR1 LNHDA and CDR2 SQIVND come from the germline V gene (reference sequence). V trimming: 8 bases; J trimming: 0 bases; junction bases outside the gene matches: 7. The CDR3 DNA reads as TGTGCCAGTCGGTCGGAGGGGGCCTCTGGAAACACCATATATTTT. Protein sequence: CASRSEGASGNTIYF.